This T cell receptor beta chain derives from a study of CD8 T cells in ankylosing spondylitis. The CDR3 extends over 18 amino acids. Trimming left V 4 bases short and J 4 bases short, with 25 bases between. Germline V lookup: CDR1 MNHEY, CDR2 SVGAGI. Generation of TCR beta libraries employed quantitative 5'-RACE incorporating molecular barcodes. One entry per CDR3 protein results from TCRdb running MiXCR on the 5' RACE reads. The profile shows 180,000 or so distinct CDR3 sequences, about 9.9% of them singletons. Study-wide results and caveats: Made up of 7 to 9 highly homologous variants, a TCR beta motif appeared characteristic of ankylosing spondylitis blood. Prior work had noted some motif variants in reactive arthritis blood and synovial fluid. Reported data indicate significant enrichment of disease-linked clones within matched ankylosing spondylitis synovial fluid.

This clonotype has ten or more counts. As yet, its antigen is unknown. Input material: blood, either unsorted or a sorted T cell fraction (not recorded which). The clonotype comes from a male donor with ankylosing spondylitis or in good health (not recorded which). The V and J genes are TRBV6-5 and TRBJ1-2; D may be TRBD1 (5 bases). The DNA of the CDR3 is TGTGCCAGCAGTTCTACTCTTCCGGGGCCTACAGTAGTCTATGGCTACACCTTC. Protein sequence: CASSSTLPGPTVVYGYTF.